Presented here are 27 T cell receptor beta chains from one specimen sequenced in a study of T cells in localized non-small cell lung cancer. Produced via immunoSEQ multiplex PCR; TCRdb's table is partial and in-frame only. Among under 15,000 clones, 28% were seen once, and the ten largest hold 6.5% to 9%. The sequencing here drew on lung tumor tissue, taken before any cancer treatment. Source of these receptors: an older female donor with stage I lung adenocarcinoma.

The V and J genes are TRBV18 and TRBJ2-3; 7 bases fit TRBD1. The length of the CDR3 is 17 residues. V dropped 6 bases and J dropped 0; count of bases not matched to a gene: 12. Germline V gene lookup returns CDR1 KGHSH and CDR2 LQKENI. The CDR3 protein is CASSNQGVIQSTDTQYF. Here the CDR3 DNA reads TGTGCCAGCTCGAACCAGGGGGTTATACAGAGCACAGATACGCAGTATTTT.

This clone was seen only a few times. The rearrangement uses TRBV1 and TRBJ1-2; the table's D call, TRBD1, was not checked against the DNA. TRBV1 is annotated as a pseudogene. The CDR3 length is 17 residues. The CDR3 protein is CASSQTRQGGLNYGYTF. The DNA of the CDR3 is TGCGCCAGCAGCCAAACCAGACAGGGCGGGTTAAACTATGGCTACACCTTC.

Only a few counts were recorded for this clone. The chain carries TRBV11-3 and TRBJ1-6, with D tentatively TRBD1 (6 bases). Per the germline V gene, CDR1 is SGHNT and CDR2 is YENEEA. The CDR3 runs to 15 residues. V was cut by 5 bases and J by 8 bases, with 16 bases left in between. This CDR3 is CASSPGAGMDSPLHF. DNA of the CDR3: TGTGCCAGCAGCCCAGGGGCAGGGATGGATTCACCCCTCCACTTT.

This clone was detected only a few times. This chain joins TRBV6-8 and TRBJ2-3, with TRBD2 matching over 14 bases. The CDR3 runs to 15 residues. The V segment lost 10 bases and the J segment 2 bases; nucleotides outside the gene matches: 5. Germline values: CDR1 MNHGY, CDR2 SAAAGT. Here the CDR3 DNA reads TGTGCCATCAGACTAGCGGGGGGGCTCACAGATACGCAGTATTTT. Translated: CAIRLAGGLTDTQYF.

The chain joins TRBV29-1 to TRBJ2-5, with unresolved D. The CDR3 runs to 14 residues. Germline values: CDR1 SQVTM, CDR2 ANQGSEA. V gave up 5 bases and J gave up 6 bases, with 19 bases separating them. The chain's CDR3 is CSVNVQGVGKTQYF. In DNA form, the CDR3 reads TGCAGCGTTAACGTACAAGGAGTGGGGAAGACCCAGTACTTC.

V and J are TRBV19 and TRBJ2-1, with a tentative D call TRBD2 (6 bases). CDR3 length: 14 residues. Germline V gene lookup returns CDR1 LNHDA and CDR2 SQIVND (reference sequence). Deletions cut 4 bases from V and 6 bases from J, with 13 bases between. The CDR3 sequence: CASSTSPSVNEQFF. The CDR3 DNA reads TGTGCCAGTAGTACTTCTCCTAGCGTCAATGAGCAGTTCTTC.

This chain's CDR3 is CASSSLQGAGYGYTF. CDR3 DNA sequence: TGCGCCAGCAGCTCCCTACAGGGGGCTGGCTATGGCTACACCTTC. This chain connects TRBV1 to TRBJ1-2; the table's TRBD1 call for D was not verified on the DNA. TRBV1 is noted as a pseudogene. The CDR3 extends over 15 amino acids.

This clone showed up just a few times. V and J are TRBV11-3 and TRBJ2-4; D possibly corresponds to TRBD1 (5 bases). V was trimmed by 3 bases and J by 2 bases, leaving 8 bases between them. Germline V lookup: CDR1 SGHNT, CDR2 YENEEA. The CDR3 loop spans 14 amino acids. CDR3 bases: TGTGCCAGCAGCTTCAGGGATTCCAAAAACATTCAGTACTTC. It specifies CASSFRDSKNIQYF.

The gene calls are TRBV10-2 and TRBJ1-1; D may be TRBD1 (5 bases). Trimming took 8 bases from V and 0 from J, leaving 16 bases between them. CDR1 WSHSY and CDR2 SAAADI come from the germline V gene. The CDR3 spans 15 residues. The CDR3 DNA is TGCGCCAGCGGCCCGGGACCAGCTATGAACACTGAAGCTTTCTTT. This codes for CASGPGPAMNTEAFF.

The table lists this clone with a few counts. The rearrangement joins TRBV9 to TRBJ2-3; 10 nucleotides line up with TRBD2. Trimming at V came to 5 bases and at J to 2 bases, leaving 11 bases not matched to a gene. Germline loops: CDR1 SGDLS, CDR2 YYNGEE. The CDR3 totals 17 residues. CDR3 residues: CASSELKLAGYTDTQYF. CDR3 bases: TGTGCCAGCAGTGAACTAAAACTAGCGGGGTACACAGATACGCAGTATTTT.

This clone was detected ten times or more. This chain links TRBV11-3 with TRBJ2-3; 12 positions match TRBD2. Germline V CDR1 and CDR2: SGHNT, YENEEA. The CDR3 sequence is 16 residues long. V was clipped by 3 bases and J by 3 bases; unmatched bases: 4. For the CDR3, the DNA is TGTGCCAGCAGCTTGGAACTAGCGGGGGGTACAGATACGCAGTATTTT. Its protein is CASSLELAGGTDTQYF.

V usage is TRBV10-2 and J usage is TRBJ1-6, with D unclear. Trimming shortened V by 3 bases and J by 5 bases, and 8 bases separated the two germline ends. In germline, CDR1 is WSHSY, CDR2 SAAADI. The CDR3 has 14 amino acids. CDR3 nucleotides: TGCGCCAGCAGTGAATTAGGGAATAATTCACCCCTCCACTTT. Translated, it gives CASSELGNNSPLHF.

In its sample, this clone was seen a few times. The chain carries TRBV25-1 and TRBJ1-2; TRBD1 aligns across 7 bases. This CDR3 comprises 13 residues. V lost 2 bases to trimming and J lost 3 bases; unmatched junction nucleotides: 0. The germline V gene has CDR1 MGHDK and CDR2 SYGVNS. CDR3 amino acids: CASSETGDYGYTF. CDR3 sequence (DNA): TGTGCCAGCAGTGAAACAGGGGACTATGGCTACACCTTC.

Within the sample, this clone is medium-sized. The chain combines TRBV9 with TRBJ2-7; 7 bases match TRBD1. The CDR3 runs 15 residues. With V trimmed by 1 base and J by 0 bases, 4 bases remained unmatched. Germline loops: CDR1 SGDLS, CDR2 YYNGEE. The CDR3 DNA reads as TGTGCCAGCAGCGTATCCGACAGGGCCTCCTACGAGCAGTACTTC. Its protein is CASSVSDRASYEQYF.

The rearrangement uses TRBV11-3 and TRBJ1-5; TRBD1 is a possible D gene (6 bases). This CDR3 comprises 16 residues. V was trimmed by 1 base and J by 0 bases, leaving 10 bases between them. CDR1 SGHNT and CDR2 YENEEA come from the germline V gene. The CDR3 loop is CASSLGRDTSNQPQHF. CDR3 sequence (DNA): TGTGCCAGCAGCTTAGGGCGGGACACTAGCAATCAGCCCCAGCATTTT. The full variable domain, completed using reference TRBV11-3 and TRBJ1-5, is EAGVVQSPRYKIIEKKQPVAFWCNPISGHNTLYWYLQNLGQGPELLIRYENEEAVDDSQLPKDRFSAERLKGVDSTLKIQPAELGDSAVYLCASSLGRDTSNQPQHFGDGTRLSIL.

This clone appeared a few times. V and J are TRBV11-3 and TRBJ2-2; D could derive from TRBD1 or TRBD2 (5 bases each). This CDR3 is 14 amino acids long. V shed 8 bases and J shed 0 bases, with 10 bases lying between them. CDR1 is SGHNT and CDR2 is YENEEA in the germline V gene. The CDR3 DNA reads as TGTGCCAGCCTTAGGGGAGCGAACACCGGGGAGCTGTTTTTT. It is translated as CASLRGANTGELFF.

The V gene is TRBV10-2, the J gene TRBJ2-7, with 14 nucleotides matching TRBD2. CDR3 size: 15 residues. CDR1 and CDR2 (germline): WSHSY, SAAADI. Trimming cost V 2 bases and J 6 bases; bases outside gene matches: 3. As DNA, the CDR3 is TGCGCCAGCAGTGAGCTAGGACTAGCGGGGGGCGAGCAGTACTTC. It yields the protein CASSELGLAGGEQYF.

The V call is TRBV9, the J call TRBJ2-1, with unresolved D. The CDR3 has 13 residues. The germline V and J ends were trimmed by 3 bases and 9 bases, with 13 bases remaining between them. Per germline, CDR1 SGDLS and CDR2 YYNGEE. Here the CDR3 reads CASSALRWGEQFF. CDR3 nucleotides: TGTGCCAGCAGCGCCCTCCGATGGGGTGAGCAGTTCTTC.

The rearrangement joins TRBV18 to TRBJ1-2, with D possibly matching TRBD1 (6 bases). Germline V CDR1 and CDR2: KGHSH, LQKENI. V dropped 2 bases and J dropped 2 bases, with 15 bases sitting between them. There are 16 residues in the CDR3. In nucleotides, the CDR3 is TGTGCCAGCTCACCATACGTCCCGGGGGGCAACTATGGCTACACCTTC. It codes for CASSPYVPGGNYGYTF.

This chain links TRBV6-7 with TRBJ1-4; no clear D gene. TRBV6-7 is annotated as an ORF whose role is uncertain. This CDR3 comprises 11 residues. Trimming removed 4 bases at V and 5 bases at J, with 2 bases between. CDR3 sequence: CASSSNEKLFF. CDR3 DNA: TGTGCCAGCAGTTCCAATGAAAAACTGTTTTTT.

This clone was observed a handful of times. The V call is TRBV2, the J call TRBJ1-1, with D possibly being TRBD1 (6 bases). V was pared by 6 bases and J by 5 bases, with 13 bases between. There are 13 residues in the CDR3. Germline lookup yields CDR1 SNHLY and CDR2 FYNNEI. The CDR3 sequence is CASSPERGTEAFF. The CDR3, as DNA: TGTGCCAGCAGCCCGGAGAGGGGGACTGAAGCTTTCTTT.

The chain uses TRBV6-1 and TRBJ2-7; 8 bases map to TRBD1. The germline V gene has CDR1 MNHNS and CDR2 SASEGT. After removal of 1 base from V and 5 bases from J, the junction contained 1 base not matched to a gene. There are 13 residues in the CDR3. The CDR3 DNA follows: TGTGCCAGCAGTGAAGTGGGACAGGACGAGCAGTACTTC. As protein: CASSEVGQDEQYF.

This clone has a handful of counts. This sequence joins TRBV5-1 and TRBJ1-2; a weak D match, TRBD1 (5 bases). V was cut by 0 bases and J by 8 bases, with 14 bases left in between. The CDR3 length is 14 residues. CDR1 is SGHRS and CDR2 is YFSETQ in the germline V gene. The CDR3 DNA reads TGCGCCAGCAGCTTGGTCGGGACCATATCCGGCTACACCTTC. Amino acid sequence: CASSLVGTISGYTF.

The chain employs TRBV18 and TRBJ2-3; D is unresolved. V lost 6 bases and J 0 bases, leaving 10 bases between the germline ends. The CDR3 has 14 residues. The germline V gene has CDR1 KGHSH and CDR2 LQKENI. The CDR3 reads CASSLELSTDTQYF. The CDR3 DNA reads TGTGCCAGCTCTCTGGAGTTGAGCACAGATACGCAGTATTTT.

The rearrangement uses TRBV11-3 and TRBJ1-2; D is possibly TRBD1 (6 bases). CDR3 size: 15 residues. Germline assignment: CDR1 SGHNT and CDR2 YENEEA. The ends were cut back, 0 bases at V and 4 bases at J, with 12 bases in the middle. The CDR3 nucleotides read TGTGCCAGCAGCTTAGATTCCAGGGGACGCTATGGCTACACCTTC. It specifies CASSLDSRGRYGYTF.

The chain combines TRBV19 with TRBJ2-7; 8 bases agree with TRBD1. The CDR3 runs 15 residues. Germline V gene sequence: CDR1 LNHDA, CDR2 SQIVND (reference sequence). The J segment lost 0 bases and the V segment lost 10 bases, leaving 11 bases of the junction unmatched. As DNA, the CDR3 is TGTGCCACAACCCCACGGACAGGGACCTCCTACGAGCAGTACTTC. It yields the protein CATTPRTGTSYEQYF.

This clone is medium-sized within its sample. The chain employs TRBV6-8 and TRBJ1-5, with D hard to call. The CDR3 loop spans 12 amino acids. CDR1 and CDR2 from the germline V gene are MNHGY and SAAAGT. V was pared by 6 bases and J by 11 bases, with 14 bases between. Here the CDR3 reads CASSKPLGAQHF. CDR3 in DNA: TGTGCCAGCAGCAAGCCCCTTGGAGCCCAGCATTTT.